This section outlines one T cell receptor beta chain sequence together with its context. Assay used: immunoSEQ multiplex PCR; TCRdb lists only in-frame clones, some missing. The sample gives approximately 200,000 clones, roughly 87% of which show up once; 1.9% is in the top ten. Germline V gene sequence: CDR1 SGDLS, CDR2 YYNGEE. The CDR3 totals 13 residues. V dropped 3 bases and J dropped 3 bases, with 9 bases sitting between them. This sample is drawn from a study of blood T cell repertoires in COVID-19. The chain combines TRBV9 with TRBJ1-1; D not resolved. Sequences were obtained from peripheral blood. This sequence originates from a man between 35 and 55 years old with active or convalescent COVID-19. The CDR3 loop is CASSERRDTEAFF. The CDR3 region has the DNA TGTGCCAGCAGCGAGAGGAGGGACACTGAAGCTTTCTTT.